The clone carrying this TCR beta chain was seen only a few times. What it binds is unknown. These data come from a study of cytomegalovirus exposure and HLA in healthy donors. Study-wide findings and caveats: Reported results showed that the classifier diagnosed cytomegalovirus status with high specificity and sensitivity. It was assumed in the presence/absence analyses that sequencing depth was roughly uniform across donors.

V trimming: 3 bases; J trimming: 2 bases; junction bases outside the gene matches: 2. The CDR3 has 15 residues. The germline CDR1 and CDR2 sequences are SGHDN and FVKESK. PCR employed 60 Vbeta and 13 Jbeta primers. The data were produced by immunoSEQ multiplex PCR, yet TCRdb's version contains in-frame clones alone and is incomplete. The profile shows about 120,000 clones, over 60% of them singletons. Participants comprised healthy donors of bone marrow. Sequencing was carried out using PBMCs. The sequence was obtained from a man aged 25-45 years in good health and CMV-seropositive. The V gene is TRBV14, the J gene TRBJ2-7; 12 nucleotides align to TRBD1. The CDR3 protein is CASSQRDRGPYEQYF. The CDR3, as DNA: TGTGCCAGCAGCCAGCGGGACAGGGGGCCCTACGAGCAGTACTTC.